This T cell receptor (beta chain) was documented in a study of early T cells in non-severe SARS-CoV-2 infection. Study-level background: Sequencing was performed on bulk RNA from unsorted whole blood, leaving chains unpaired. Whole-study findings and limits: The VDJdb matching leaned toward anti-spike CD8 responses and overlooked private and CD4 specificities.

Unique molecular identifiers were added to individual cDNA molecules. One entry per CDR3 protein, called by TCRdb with MiXCR from the 5' RACE reads. The repertoire holds about 49,000 distinct CDR3 sequences, 5.5% to 6.5% seen once, with 2.8% in the top ten. The CDR3 sequence is 16 residues long. CDR1 and CDR2 from the germline V gene are SGDLS and YYNGEE. The V and J ends lost 0 bases and 0 bases respectively, with 10 bases between them. A note on this clonotype: Its antigen is unidentified.

The chain joins TRBV9 to TRBJ1-3, with unresolved D. Sequenced material: whole blood, taken at baseline. This clonotype was obtained from an adult who was a healthcare worker with PCR-confirmed SARS-CoV-2 infection or an uninfected control (not recorded which). CDR3 sequence: CASSVAEVGSGNTIYF. Here the CDR3 DNA reads TGTGCCAGCAGCGTAGCGGAGGTAGGCTCTGGAAACACCATATATTTT.